What follows is one TCR beta chain and its context. This sample is drawn from a study of blood T cell repertoires in COVID-19. Study background: Sites across the United States, Italy and Spain contributed samples from acute and convalescent COVID-19.

The CDR3 contains 13 residues. J was trimmed by 2 bases and V by 4 bases; bases with no gene match: 1. Per the germline V gene, CDR1 is SGHNT and CDR2 is YYREEE (reference sequence). Produced via immunoSEQ multiplex PCR; TCRdb's table is partial and in-frame only. The sample records some 110,000 clones, roughly 82% being singletons. The sample consisted of peripheral blood. This receptor was identified in a human donor in a cohort sampled during active COVID-19. The chain combines TRBV5-4 with TRBJ1-2; 8 bases fit TRBD1. This chain's CDR3 is CASSRDRNYGYTF. For the CDR3, the DNA is TGTGCCAGCAGCCGGGACAGGAACTATGGCTACACCTTC.